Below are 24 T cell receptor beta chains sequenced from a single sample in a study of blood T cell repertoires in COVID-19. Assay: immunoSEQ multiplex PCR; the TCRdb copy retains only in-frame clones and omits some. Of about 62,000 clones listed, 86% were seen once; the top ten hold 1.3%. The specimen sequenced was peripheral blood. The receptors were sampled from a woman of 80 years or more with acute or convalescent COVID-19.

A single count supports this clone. The CDR3 sequence is CASSLEAGTYEQYF. The CDR3 nucleotides read TGTGCCAGCAGCTTAGAGGCCGGGACCTACGAGCAGTACTTC. This sequence joins TRBV7-2 and TRBJ2-7, with D possibly being TRBD2 (5 bases). Germline V lookup: CDR1 SGHTA, CDR2 FQGNSA. V shed 1 base and J shed 2 bases, with 9 bases lying between them. This CDR3 is 14 amino acids long.

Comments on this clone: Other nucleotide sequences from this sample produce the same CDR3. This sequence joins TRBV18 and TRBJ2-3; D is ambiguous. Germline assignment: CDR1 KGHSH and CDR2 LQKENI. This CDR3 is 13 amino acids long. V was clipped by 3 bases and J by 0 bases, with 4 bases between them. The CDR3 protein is CASSPSSTDTQYF. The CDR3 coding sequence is TGTGCCAGCTCACCTTCTAGCACAGATACGCAGTATTTT.

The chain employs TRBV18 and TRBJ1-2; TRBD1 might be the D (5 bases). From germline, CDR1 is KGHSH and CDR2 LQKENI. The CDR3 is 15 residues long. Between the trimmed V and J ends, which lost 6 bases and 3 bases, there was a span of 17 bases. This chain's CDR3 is CASSPLRGGDYGYTF. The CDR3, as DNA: TGTGCCAGCTCGCCCCTACGGGGGGGGGACTATGGCTACACCTTC. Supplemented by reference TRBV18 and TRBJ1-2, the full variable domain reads NAGVMQNPRHLVRRRGQEARLRCSPMKGHSHVYWYRQLPEEGLKFMVYLQKENIIDESGMPKERFSAEFPKEGPSILRIQQVVRGDSAAYFCASSPLRGGDYGYTFGSGTRLTVV.

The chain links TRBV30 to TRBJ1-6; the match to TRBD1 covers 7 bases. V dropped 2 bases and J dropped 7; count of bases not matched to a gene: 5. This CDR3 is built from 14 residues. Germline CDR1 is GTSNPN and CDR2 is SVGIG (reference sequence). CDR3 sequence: CAWSRGTDNSPLHF. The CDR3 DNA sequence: TGTGCCTGGAGTAGGGGGACAGACAATTCACCCCTCCACTTT.

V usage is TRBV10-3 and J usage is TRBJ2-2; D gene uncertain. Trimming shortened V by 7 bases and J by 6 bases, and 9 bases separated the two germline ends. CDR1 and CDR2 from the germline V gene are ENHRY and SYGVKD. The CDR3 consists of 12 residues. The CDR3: CAIMGRAGELFF. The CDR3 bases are TGTGCCATCATGGGTCGGGCCGGGGAGCTGTTTTTT.

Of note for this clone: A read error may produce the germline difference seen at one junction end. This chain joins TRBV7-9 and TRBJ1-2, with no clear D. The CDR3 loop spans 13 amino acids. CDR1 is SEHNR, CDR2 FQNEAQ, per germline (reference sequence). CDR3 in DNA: TGTGCCAGCAGCTCGCGGCAGCCTCTCGACGGAGACTTC. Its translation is CASSSRQPLDGDF.

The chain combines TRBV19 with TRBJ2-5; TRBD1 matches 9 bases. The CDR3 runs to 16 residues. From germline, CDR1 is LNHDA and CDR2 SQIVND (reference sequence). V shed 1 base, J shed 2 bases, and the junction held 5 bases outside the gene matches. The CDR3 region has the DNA TGTGCCAGTAGTATAGGAGGACAGGGGATTCAAGAGACCCAGTACTTC. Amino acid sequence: CASSIGGQGIQETQYF.

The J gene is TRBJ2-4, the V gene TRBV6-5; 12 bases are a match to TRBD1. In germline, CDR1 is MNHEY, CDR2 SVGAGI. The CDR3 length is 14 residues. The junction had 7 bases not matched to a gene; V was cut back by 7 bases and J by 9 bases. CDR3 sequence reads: CASNTGTGGFIQYF. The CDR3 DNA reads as TGTGCCAGCAACACCGGGACAGGGGGCTTCATTCAGTACTTC.

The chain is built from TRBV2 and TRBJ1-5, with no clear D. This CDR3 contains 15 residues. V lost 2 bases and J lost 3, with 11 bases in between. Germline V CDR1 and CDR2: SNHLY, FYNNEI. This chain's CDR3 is CASSELTTNNQPQHF. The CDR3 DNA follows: TGTGCCAGCAGTGAACTGACGACAAACAATCAGCCCCAGCATTTT.

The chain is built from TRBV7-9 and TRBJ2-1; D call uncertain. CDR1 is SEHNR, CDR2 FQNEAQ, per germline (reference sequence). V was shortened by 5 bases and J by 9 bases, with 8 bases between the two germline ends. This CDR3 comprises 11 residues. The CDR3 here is CASSPGGEQFF. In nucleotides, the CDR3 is TGTGCCAGCAGCCCCGGCGGTGAGCAGTTCTTC.

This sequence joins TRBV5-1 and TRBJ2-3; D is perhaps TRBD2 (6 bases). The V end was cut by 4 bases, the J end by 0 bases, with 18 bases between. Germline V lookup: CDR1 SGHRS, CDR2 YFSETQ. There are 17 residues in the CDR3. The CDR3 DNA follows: TGCGCCAGCAGCCCCCTTAGTAGCGGACTTAGCACAGATACGCAGTATTTT. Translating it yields CASSPLSSGLSTDTQYF. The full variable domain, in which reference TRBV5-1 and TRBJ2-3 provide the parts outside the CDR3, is KAGVTQTPRYLIKTRGQQVTLSCSPISGHRSVSWYQQTPGQGLQFLFEYFSETQRNKGNFPGRFSGRQFSNSRSEMNVSTLELGDSALYLCASSPLSSGLSTDTQYFGPGTRLTVL.

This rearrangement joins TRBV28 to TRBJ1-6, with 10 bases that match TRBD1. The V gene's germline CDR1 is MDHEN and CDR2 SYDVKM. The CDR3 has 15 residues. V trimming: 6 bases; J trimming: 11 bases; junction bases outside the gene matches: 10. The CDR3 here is CASRETGGADPPLHF. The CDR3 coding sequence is TGTGCCAGCAGGGAGACAGGGGGCGCGGATCCACCCCTCCACTTT.

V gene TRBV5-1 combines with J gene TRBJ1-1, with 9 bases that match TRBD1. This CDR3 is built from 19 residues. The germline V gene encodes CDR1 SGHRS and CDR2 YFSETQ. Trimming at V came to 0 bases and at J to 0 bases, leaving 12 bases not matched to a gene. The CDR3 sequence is CASSLAPRQGQGMNTEAFF. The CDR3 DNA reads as TGCGCCAGCAGCTTGGCCCCGCGACAGGGACAGGGCATGAACACTGAAGCTTTCTTT.

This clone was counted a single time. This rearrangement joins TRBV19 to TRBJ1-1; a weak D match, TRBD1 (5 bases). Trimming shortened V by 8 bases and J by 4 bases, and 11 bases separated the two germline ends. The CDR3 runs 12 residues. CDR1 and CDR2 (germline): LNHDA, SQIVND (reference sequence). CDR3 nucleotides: TGTGCCAGTCATACCGGGGGCACTGAAGCTTTCTTT. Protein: CASHTGGTEAFF.

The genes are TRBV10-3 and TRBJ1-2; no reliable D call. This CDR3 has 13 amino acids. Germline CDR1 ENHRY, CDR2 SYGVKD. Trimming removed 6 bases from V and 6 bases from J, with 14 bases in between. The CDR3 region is CAISREREDGYTF. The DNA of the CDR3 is TGTGCCATCAGCCGCGAGAGGGAGGATGGCTACACCTTC.

CDR3 DNA: TGCAGCGTTAGTTATGACAGGGCCACTGAAGCTTTCTTT. This gives the protein CSVSYDRATEAFF. V usage is TRBV29-1 and J usage is TRBJ1-1, with 7 bases matching TRBD1. This CDR3 has 13 residues. Germline loops: CDR1 SQVTM, CDR2 ANQGSEA. V shed 5 bases, J shed 4 bases, and the junction held 7 bases outside the gene matches.

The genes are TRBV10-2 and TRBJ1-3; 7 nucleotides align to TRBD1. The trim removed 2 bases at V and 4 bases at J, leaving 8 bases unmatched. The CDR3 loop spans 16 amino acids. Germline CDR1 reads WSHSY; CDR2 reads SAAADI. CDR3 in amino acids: CASSEDTGAGGNTIYF. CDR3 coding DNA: TGCGCCAGCAGTGAGGATACAGGGGCAGGAGGAAACACCATATATTTT.

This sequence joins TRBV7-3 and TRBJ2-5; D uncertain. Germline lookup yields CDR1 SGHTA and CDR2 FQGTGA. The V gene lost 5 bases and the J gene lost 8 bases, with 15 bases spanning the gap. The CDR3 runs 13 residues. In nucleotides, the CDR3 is TGTGCCAGCAGCCCAGACTTGGGTGACACCCAGTACTTC. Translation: CASSPDLGDTQYF.

CDR3 in DNA: TGTGCCAGTTCAAGCGGGACCCACACAGATACGCAGTATTTT. It translates to CASSSGTHTDTQYF. The V and J genes are TRBV28 and TRBJ2-3; TRBD2 matches at 7 bases. V was pared by 9 bases and J by 2 bases, with 8 bases of the junction left unmatched. The CDR3 extends over 14 amino acids. Germline values: CDR1 MDHEN, CDR2 SYDVKM.

CDR3 nucleotides: TGTGCCAGCAGCTCCTCCCAGGGGGCGCGCGGCACTGAAGCTTTCTTT. Translated, it gives CASSSSQGARGTEAFF. This chain links TRBV7-6 with TRBJ1-1; 8 bases map to TRBD1. The CDR3 has 16 amino acids. Losses at the gene ends were 4 bases for V and 4 bases for J; bases not matched to a gene: 11. The germline gives CDR1 SGHVS, CDR2 FNYEAQ. The variable domain in full, completed from reference TRBV7-6 and TRBJ1-1, reads GAGVSQSPRYKVTKRGQDVALRCDPISGHVSLYWYRQALGQGPEFLTYFNYEAQQDKSGLPNDRFSAERPEGSISTLTIQRTEQRDSAMYRCASSSSQGARGTEAFFGQGTRLTVV.

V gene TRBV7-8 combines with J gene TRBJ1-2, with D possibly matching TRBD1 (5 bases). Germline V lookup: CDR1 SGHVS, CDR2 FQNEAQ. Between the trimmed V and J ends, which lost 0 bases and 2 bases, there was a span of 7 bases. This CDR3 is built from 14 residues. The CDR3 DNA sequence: TGTGCCAGCAGCTTAGCGCAGGGAAACTATGGCTACACCTTC. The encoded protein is CASSLAQGNYGYTF.

CDR3: CAISESSGRETQYF. CDR3 coding DNA: TGTGCCATCAGTGAGTCGAGCGGGAGGGAGACCCAGTACTTC. The chain links TRBV10-3 to TRBJ2-5; 9 nucleotides align to TRBD2. This CDR3 is built from 14 residues. Looked up from germline, CDR1 is ENHRY and CDR2 is SYGVKD. V shed 0 bases and J 5 bases; nucleotides not matched to a gene: 1.

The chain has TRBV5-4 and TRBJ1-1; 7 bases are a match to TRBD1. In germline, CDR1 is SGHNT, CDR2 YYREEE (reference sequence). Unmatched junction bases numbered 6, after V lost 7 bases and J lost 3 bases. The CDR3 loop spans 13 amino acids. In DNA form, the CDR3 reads TGTGCCAGCGCAGGGGGAGGCTACACTGAAGCTTTCTTT. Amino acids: CASAGGGYTEAFF.

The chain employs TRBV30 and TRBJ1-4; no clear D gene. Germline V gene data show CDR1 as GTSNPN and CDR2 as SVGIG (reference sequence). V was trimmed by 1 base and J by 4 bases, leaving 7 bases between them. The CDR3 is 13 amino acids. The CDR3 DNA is TGTGCCTGGAGTGGCAGGCTTAATGAAAAACTGTTTTTT. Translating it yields CAWSGRLNEKLFF.